Below, 21 T cell receptor beta chains from the same sample are listed, as sequenced in a study of a mutant IDH1 vaccine in newly diagnosed glioma. Sequenced by immunoSEQ multiplex PCR; TCRdb stores in-frame clones only, minus some. This sample has 99,000 or so clones, with 70% to 90% found just once. Time point defined: baseline, week 1 (first vaccination visit). Documented treatment: pre-vaccination baseline after standard-of-care therapy. The material was PBMCs, obtained from a glioma patient treated with radiotherapy, temozolomide or both. The source of these receptors is a woman aged 50 to 65 with glioma.

The chain has TRBV27 and TRBJ2-7; TRBD1 aligns across 12 bases. V lost 5 bases and J lost 5; bases outside the gene matches: 4. Germline CDR1 MNHEY, CDR2 SMNVEV (reference sequence). The CDR3 totals 14 residues. The CDR3 here is CASSPGTGGHEQYF. The CDR3, as DNA: TGTGCCAGCAGTCCCGGGACAGGGGGCCACGAGCAGTACTTC.

The chain has TRBV18 and TRBJ2-3; 14 nucleotides align to TRBD2. V lost 4 bases and J lost 6; bases outside the gene matches: 9. This CDR3 has 17 amino acids. Germline values: CDR1 KGHSH, CDR2 LQKENI. The CDR3 DNA is TGTGCCAGCTCACTTGGACCGGGACTAGCGGGAGATGATACGCAGTATTTT. This codes for CASSLGPGLAGDDTQYF.

This clone has more than one count but fewer than ten. The chain couples TRBV4-1 to TRBJ1-6; 7 bases agree with TRBD1. With V trimmed by 0 bases and J by 8 bases, 4 bases remained unmatched. The CDR3 is 15 amino acids. Germline CDR1 and CDR2: MGHRA and YSYEKL. The CDR3 region has the DNA TGCGCCAGCAGCCAAGAAAGGGGGCTCTATTCACCCCTCCACTTT. The encoded protein is CASSQERGLYSPLHF.

This chain links TRBV6-6 with TRBJ2-7; a weak D match, TRBD1 (5 bases). The V gene lost 1 base and the J gene lost 7 bases, with 11 bases spanning the gap. This CDR3 is 13 amino acids long. Germline loops: CDR1 MNHNY, CDR2 SVGAGI (reference sequence). The CDR3 DNA reads as TGTGCCAGCAGTTACTTATCAGGGAATGAGCAGTACTTC. Its translation is CASSYLSGNEQYF.

This clone was detected only once. The chain couples TRBV19 to TRBJ2-1, with D hard to call. CDR1 is LNHDA and CDR2 is SQIVND in the germline V gene (reference sequence). This CDR3 region has 14 residues. Trimming took off 7 bases at V and 4 bases at J, with 14 bases between the two ends. The CDR3 loop reads CASNTRGGYNEQFF. For the CDR3, the DNA is TGTGCCAGTAATACCAGAGGTGGGTACAATGAGCAGTTCTTC.

The rearrangement links TRBV5-8 to TRBJ1-2, with D hard to call. CDR1 and CDR2 from the germline V gene are SGHTS and YDEGEE. The V and J ends lost 0 bases and 8 bases respectively, with 8 bases between them. The CDR3 spans 12 residues. The chain's CDR3 is CASSLAVRGYTF. The CDR3 DNA is TGTGCCAGCAGCTTGGCGGTCCGGGGCTACACCTTC.

This chain connects TRBV5-1 to TRBJ2-3, with no clear D. V was clipped by 2 bases and J by 2 bases, with 3 bases between them. The CDR3 spans 12 residues. CDR1 and CDR2 from the germline V gene are SGHRS and YFSETQ. DNA of the CDR3: TGCGCCAGCAGCTTTCCCACAGATACGCAGTATTTT. Its translation: CASSFPTDTQYF.

The genes are TRBV9 and TRBJ2-3, with 7 bases lining up with TRBD2. CDR1 and CDR2 from the germline V gene are SGDLS and YYNGEE. The CDR3 contains 16 residues. Trimming took 3 bases from V and 0 from J; bases not matched to a gene: 7. The CDR3 here is CASSAHGRSSTDTQYF. The DNA for the CDR3 is TGTGCCAGCAGCGCCCACGGGAGGTCTAGCACAGATACGCAGTATTTT.

The chain is built from TRBV30 and TRBJ1-1, with unresolved D. The CDR3 extends over 13 amino acids. The ends were cut back, 0 bases at V and 0 bases at J, with 5 bases in the middle. Germline V CDR1 and CDR2: GTSNPN, SVGIG (reference sequence). The CDR3 reads CAWSVQLNTEAFF. The CDR3 bases are TGTGCCTGGAGTGTACAGCTGAACACTGAAGCTTTCTTT.

This chain connects TRBV10-1 to TRBJ2-7; D is unresolved. The CDR3 is 13 amino acids. CDR1 is WNHNN, CDR2 SYGVQD, per germline (reference sequence). Trimming removed 0 bases at V and 5 bases at J, with 8 bases between. This CDR3 reads CASSESLGHEQYF. CDR3 DNA: TGCGCCAGCAGTGAGTCGCTGGGCCACGAGCAGTACTTC.

This clone has a single count. The V gene is TRBV4-2, the J gene TRBJ2-7; D gene uncertain. Germline V lookup: CDR1 LGHNA, CDR2 YNFKEQ. V lost 0 bases and J 1 base, leaving 10 bases between the germline ends. CDR3 length equals 15 residues. The CDR3 region has the DNA TGTGCCAGCAGCCAAGATGAAGGCGGTTCCTACGAGCAGTACTTC. Its protein product is CASSQDEGGSYEQYF.

Of note for this clone: A much larger clone is a single base away; this may be a read error. V gene TRBV7-3 combines with J gene TRBJ1-1; a possible D gene is TRBD1 (5 bases). CDR1 is SGHTA, CDR2 FQGTGA, per germline. Trimming took 5 bases from V and 0 from J, leaving 10 bases between them. This CDR3 is built from 14 residues. The CDR3 DNA sequence: TGTGCCAGCAGCGAGCAGGGCCTGAACACTGAAGCTTTCTTT. Amino acid sequence: CASSEQGLNTEAFF.

This chain joins TRBV10-3 and TRBJ1-1, with D perhaps matching TRBD1 (6 bases). Germline loops: CDR1 ENHRY, CDR2 SYGVKD. V lost 7 bases and J 4 bases, leaving 13 bases between the germline ends. The CDR3 covers 13 residues. CDR3 DNA: TGTGCCATCAACAATGGGGGGCCCACTGAAGCTTTCTTT. This encodes CAINNGGPTEAFF.

The CDR3 spells CASSLGTGGTYEQYF. The CDR3 coding sequence is TGTGCCAGCAGCTTAGGGACAGGGGGGACCTACGAGCAGTACTTC. This chain links TRBV7-8 with TRBJ2-7, with 10 bases lining up with TRBD1. This CDR3 comprises 15 residues. V shed 1 base and J 2 bases; nucleotides not matched to a gene: 2. CDR1 is SGHVS and CDR2 is FQNEAQ in the germline V gene.

This clone was seen only once. The rearrangement joins TRBV5-1 to TRBJ2-2; TRBD1 might be the D (6 bases). The CDR3 totals 14 residues. Germline V gene lookup returns CDR1 SGHRS and CDR2 YFSETQ. The V end was cut by 1 base, the J end by 4 bases, with 8 bases between. CDR3 in DNA: TGCGCCAGCAGCTTGTTGGACAGCACCGGGGAGCTGTTTTTT. This codes for CASSLLDSTGELFF.

The chain recombines TRBV5-1 with TRBJ1-1; D gene uncertain. The CDR3 loop spans 11 amino acids. Germline V gene sequence: CDR1 SGHRS, CDR2 YFSETQ. V was shortened by 5 bases and J by 4 bases, with 6 bases between the two germline ends. The CDR3 loop reads CASSDITEAFF. CDR3 DNA: TGCGCCAGCAGTGACATCACTGAAGCTTTCTTT.

A single count supports this clone. This chain joins TRBV2 and TRBJ2-7, with TRBD1 identical over 7 bases. The V gene's germline CDR1 is SNHLY and CDR2 FYNNEI. V lost 10 bases, J lost 2 bases, and 11 bases stayed unmatched. The CDR3 contains 14 residues. CDR3 bases: TGTGCCACTCGGACAGGCCCTACCACCTACGAGCAGTACTTC. Translating gives CATRTGPTTYEQYF.

CDR3 in amino acids: CASSESGTGLGEQYF. The DNA for the CDR3 is TGCGCCAGCAGTGAGTCGGGGACAGGGCTTGGAGAGCAGTACTTC. The genes are TRBV10-1 and TRBJ2-7, with 9 bases matching TRBD1. The CDR3 contains 15 residues. The V and J ends lost 0 bases and 7 bases, in that order; junction bases with no gene match: 7. Germline lookup yields CDR1 WNHNN and CDR2 SYGVQD (reference sequence).

The chain uses TRBV25-1 and TRBJ1-2, with D possibly being TRBD1 (5 bases). Germline-derived CDR1 and CDR2 are MGHDK and SYGVNS. V was clipped by 5 bases and J by 2 bases, with 9 bases between them. The CDR3 extends over 13 amino acids. The CDR3 sequence is CASSKRQNYGYTF. The CDR3 DNA reads TGTGCCAGCAGTAAAAGACAGAACTATGGCTACACCTTC.

CDR3 bases: TGTGCCAGCAGCTTAGGGCGTAGCGGGAGGGGGCGCTTTTCCTACGAGCAGTACTTC. Protein: CASSLGRSGRGRFSYEQYF. The genes are TRBV7-2 and TRBJ2-7; 11 nucleotides align to TRBD2. The ends lost 1 base at V and 1 base at J; junction bases unmatched: 12. From germline, CDR1 is SGHTA and CDR2 FQGNSA. The CDR3 is 19 amino acids. Looking up the rest from reference TRBV7-2 and TRBJ2-7 gives the full variable domain: GAGVSQSPSNKVTEKGKDVELRCDPISGHTALYWYRQSLGQGLEFLIYFQGNSAPDKSGLPSDRFSAERTGGSVSTLTIQRTQQEDSAVYLCASSLGRSGRGRFSYEQYFGPGTRLTVT.

V and J are TRBV27 and TRBJ1-3; D not certain. The CDR3 has 15 amino acids. V lost 5 bases and J lost 0, with 11 bases in between. Germline lookup yields CDR1 MNHEY and CDR2 SMNVEV (reference sequence). CDR3 nucleotides: TGTGCCAGCAGTCCTAGGACCGCCTCTGGAAACACCATATATTTT. Its protein product is CASSPRTASGNTIYF.